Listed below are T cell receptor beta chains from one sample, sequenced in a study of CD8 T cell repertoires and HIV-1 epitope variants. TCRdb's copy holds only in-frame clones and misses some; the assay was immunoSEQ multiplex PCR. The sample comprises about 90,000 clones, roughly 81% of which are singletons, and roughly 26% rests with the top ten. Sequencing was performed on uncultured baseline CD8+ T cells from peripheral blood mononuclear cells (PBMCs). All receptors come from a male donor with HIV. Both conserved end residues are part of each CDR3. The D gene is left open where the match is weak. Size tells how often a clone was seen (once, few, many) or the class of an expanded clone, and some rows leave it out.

CDR3nt: TGTGCCAGCAGCTTAGGTCCCCGGGCCGATACGCAGTATTTT
CDR3aa: CASSLGPRADTQYF
abundance: .
v_gene: TRBV13
d_gene: .
j_gene: TRBJ2-3

CDR3nt: TGTGCCAGCAGCTTAGGGGCGGCCTCCAATGAGCAGTTCTTC
CDR3aa: CASSLGAASNEQFF
abundance: .
v_gene: TRBV11-2
d_gene: .
j_gene: TRBJ2-1

CDR3nt: TGTGCCAGCAGTGAATATCTAGACACTGAAGCTTTCTTT
CDR3aa: CASSEYLDTEAFF
abundance: .
v_gene: TRBV25-1
d_gene: .
j_gene: TRBJ1-1

CDR3nt: TGTGCCAGCAGCGAGGCCAGGGGGGTCGCCTACGAGCAGTACTTC
CDR3aa: CASSEARGVAYEQYF
abundance: few
v_gene: TRBV28
d_gene: .
j_gene: TRBJ2-7

CDR3nt: TGTGCCAGCAACTTGGGACGGAGCGGTAACTCCTACAATGAGCAGTTCTTC
CDR3aa: CASNLGRSGNSYNEQFF
abundance: .
v_gene: TRBV28
d_gene: .
j_gene: TRBJ2-1

CDR3nt: TGTGCCTCCCACAGGGGGCCCCAGCATTTT
CDR3aa: CASHRGPQHF
abundance: .
v_gene: TRBV6-1
d_gene: TRBD1
j_gene: TRBJ1-5

CDR3nt: TGTGCCACCAGCAGAGAAAATACAGGGGTCTACGAGCAGTACTTC
CDR3aa: CATSRENTGVYEQYF
abundance: few
v_gene: TRBV15
d_gene: TRBD1
j_gene: TRBJ2-7

CDR3nt: TGTGCCAGCAGCACCGGACAGGGGGAAGAGACCCAGTACTTC
CDR3aa: CASSTGQGEETQYF
abundance: .
v_gene: TRBV7-3
d_gene: TRBD1
j_gene: TRBJ2-5

CDR3nt: TGTGCCACCGCAGCGGGGTTGGTCACAGATACGCAGTATTTT
CDR3aa: CATAAGLVTDTQYF
abundance: .
v_gene: TRBV2
d_gene: TRBD2
j_gene: TRBJ2-3

CDR3nt: TGTGCCAGCAGTTTATCGAGAGGTCCCCACGAGCAGTACTTC
CDR3aa: CASSLSRGPHEQYF
abundance: .
v_gene: TRBV27
d_gene: .
j_gene: TRBJ2-7

CDR3nt: TGTGCCAGCAGCTTGGGACCTTTCGCAGGGGACTATGGCTACACCTTC
CDR3aa: CASSLGPFAGDYGYTF
abundance: .
v_gene: TRBV11-1
d_gene: .
j_gene: TRBJ1-2

CDR3nt: TGTGCCAGCAGCCAAGATCTCCCCGGGGACGAACTAAACTATGGCTACACCTTC
CDR3aa: CASSQDLPGDELNYGYTF
abundance: once
v_gene: TRBV4-2
d_gene: .
j_gene: TRBJ1-2

CDR3nt: TGTGCCAGCAGCTCGGCCTCATACGAGCAGTACTTC
CDR3aa: CASSSASYEQYF
abundance: .
v_gene: TRBV7-9
d_gene: .
j_gene: TRBJ2-7

CDR3nt: TGTGCCACCAGCAGAGATCCCCAGGGGGCCCGCTCCGGTGGCTACACCTTC
CDR3aa: CATSRDPQGARSGGYTF
abundance: .
v_gene: TRBV15
d_gene: TRBD1
j_gene: TRBJ1-2

CDR3nt: TGTGCCAGCAGCTTTCGACAGGGGGCTAAAAATGAGCAGTTCTTC
CDR3aa: CASSFRQGAKNEQFF
abundance: .
v_gene: TRBV5-4
d_gene: TRBD1
j_gene: TRBJ2-1

CDR3nt: TGTGCCAGCAGTTACAGTCAGGGTACAGACTATGGCTACACCTTC
CDR3aa: CASSYSQGTDYGYTF
abundance: .
v_gene: TRBV6-5
d_gene: .
j_gene: TRBJ1-2

CDR3nt: TGTGCCAGCAGTTTAAGCAGTTTTGGGGATCAGCCCCAGCATTTT
CDR3aa: CASSLSSFGDQPQHF
abundance: .
v_gene: TRBV27
d_gene: .
j_gene: TRBJ1-5

CDR3nt: TGTGCCAGCAGCGTGGGGGGGGGCGATTCACCCCTCCACTTT
CDR3aa: CASSVGGGDSPLHF
abundance: once
v_gene: TRBV9
d_gene: .
j_gene: TRBJ1-6

CDR3nt: TGTGCCAGTAGTATTGGGACCTACACCGGGGAGCTGTTTTTT
CDR3aa: CASSIGTYTGELFF
abundance: .
v_gene: TRBV19
d_gene: .
j_gene: TRBJ2-2

CDR3nt: TGTGCCTGGAGGGTAGACAACTCCTACGAGCAGTACTTC
CDR3aa: CAWRVDNSYEQYF
abundance: .
v_gene: TRBV30
d_gene: .
j_gene: TRBJ2-7

CDR3nt: TGTGCCAGTAGTCCCTGGGTCTTCTCTGAGCAGTACTTC
CDR3aa: CASSPWVFSEQYF
abundance: .
v_gene: TRBV19
d_gene: .
j_gene: TRBJ2-7

CDR3nt: TGTGCCAGCAGCTTGGTTGGGACAGGGAACTTCTACGAGCAGTACTTC
CDR3aa: CASSLVGTGNFYEQYF
abundance: .
v_gene: TRBV5-5
d_gene: TRBD1
j_gene: TRBJ2-7

CDR3nt: TGTGCCAGCAGCTTAGATCGGCCAGGGGGCTTCGACGAGCAGTACTTC
CDR3aa: CASSLDRPGGFDEQYF
abundance: .
v_gene: TRBV7-9
d_gene: TRBD1
j_gene: TRBJ2-7

CDR3nt: TGTGCCAGCAGCTTATCACAGGCCTACGAGCAGTACTTC
CDR3aa: CASSLSQAYEQYF
abundance: .
v_gene: TRBV7-8
d_gene: .
j_gene: TRBJ2-7

CDR3nt: TGTGCCACCCAACGGCGGAATCAGCCCCAGCATTTT
CDR3aa: CATQRRNQPQHF
abundance: few
v_gene: TRBV28
d_gene: .
j_gene: TRBJ1-5

CDR3nt: TGTGCCAGCAGCTTGGTGGACAGGGGGTCCGGGGAGCTGTTTTTT
CDR3aa: CASSLVDRGSGELFF
abundance: .
v_gene: TRBV5-6
d_gene: TRBD1
j_gene: TRBJ2-2